Below, 5 T cell receptor beta chains from the same sample are listed, as sequenced in a study of blood T cell repertoires in COVID-19. Profiled with immunoSEQ multiplex PCR; TCRdb holds only in-frame clones, not every one. The repertoire includes about 280,000 clones, approximately 82% of them detected once, and over 4% sits in the top ten. Sequencing was performed on PBMCs or T cells enriched from blood (not recorded which). These receptors originate from a man in his forties who had been exposed to COVID-19.

The chain recombines TRBV28 with TRBJ1-5; 7 bases fit TRBD1. The germline CDR1 and CDR2 sequences are MDHEN and SYDVKM. CDR3 length: 15 amino acids. V lost 6 bases and J lost 6; bases outside the gene matches: 11. CDR3 nucleotides: TGTGCCAGCAGATCTTCCGGACAGGCAGGTCAGCCCCAGCATTTT. Encoded protein: CASRSSGQAGQPQHF.

The chain has TRBV12-3 or TRBV12-4 and TRBJ2-1, with a possible D match to TRBD2 (5 bases). The CDR3 sequence is 10 residues long. Trimming cost V 5 bases and J 13 bases, with 9 bases left between them. The CDR3: CASSLLGQFF. CDR3 DNA: TGTGCCAGCAGTCTACTAGGTCAGTTCTTC.

CDR3 sequence: CASSQGPALPGQAYF. Here the CDR3 DNA reads TGTGCCAGCAGCCAGGGGCCGGCTCTCCCAGGACAAGCGTACTTC. The J gene is TRBJ2-7, the V gene TRBV3-1 (or the pseudogene TRBV3-2); D is possibly TRBD1 (5 bases). Germline V gene data show CDR1 as LGHDT and CDR2 as YNNKEL (reference sequence). The V end was cut by 3 bases, the J end by 12 bases, with 24 bases between. The CDR3 is 15 amino acids.

The rearrangement joins TRBV11-3 to TRBJ2-7, with 10 bases that match TRBD2. The germline V gene has CDR1 SGHNT and CDR2 YENEEA. The CDR3 is made up of 18 amino acids. Trimming removed 4 bases from V and 3 bases from J; junction bases left unmatched: 15. The DNA for the CDR3 is TGTGCCAGCAGCTCAATTAGCGGGAGGCCCCGATCATTCTACGAGCAGTACTTC. Protein product: CASSSISGRPRSFYEQYF.

In DNA form, the CDR3 reads TGCGCCAGCAGCTCTGGCGGGGGTGGAAACACCATATATTTT. As protein: CASSSGGGGNTIYF. The V gene is TRBV4-1, the J gene TRBJ1-3, with D perhaps TRBD1 (5 bases). Trimming removed 5 bases at V and 3 bases at J, with 11 bases between. CDR1 and CDR2 from the germline V gene are MGHRA and YSYEKL. The CDR3 is made up of 14 amino acids.